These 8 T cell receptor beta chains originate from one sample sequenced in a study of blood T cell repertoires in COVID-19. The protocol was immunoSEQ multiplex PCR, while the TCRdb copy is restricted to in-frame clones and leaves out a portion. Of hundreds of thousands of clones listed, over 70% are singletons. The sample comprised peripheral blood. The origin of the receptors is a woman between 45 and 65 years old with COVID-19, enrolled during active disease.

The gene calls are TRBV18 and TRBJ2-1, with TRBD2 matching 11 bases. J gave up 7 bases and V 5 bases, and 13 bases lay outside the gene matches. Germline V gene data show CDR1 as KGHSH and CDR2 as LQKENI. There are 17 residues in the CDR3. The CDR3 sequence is CASSLTALAGGGNEQFF. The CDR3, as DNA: TGTGCCAGCTCATTGACTGCCCTAGCGGGAGGAGGGAATGAGCAGTTCTTC.

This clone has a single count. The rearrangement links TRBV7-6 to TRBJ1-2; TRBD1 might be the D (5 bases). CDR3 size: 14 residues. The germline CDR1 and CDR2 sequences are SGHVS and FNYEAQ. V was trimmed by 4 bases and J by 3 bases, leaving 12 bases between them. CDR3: CASSYTTGDYGYTF. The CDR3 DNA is TGTGCCAGCAGCTATACAACAGGAGACTATGGCTACACCTTC.

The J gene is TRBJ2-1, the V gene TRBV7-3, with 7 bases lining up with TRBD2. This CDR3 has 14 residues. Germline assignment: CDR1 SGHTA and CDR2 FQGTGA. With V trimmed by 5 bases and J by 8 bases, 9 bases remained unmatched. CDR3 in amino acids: CASSPRITSDEQFF. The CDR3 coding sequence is TGTGCCAGCAGCCCGAGGATCACTAGCGATGAGCAGTTCTTC.

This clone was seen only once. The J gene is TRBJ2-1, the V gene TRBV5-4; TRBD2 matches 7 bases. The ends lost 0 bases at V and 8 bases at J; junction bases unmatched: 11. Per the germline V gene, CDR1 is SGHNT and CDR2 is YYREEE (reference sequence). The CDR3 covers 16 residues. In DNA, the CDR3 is TGTGCCAGCAGCTTGGGGGGGAGGGGTAGCTTGGATGAGCAGTTCTTC. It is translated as CASSLGGRGSLDEQFF.

The CDR3 DNA reads as TGTGCCAGCAGCTTCTGGACTAGCCTCCTCAATGAGCAGTTCTTC. It translates to CASSFWTSLLNEQFF. This chain joins TRBV5-4 and TRBJ2-1; 8 positions agree with TRBD2. The CDR3 length is 15 residues. Germline trimming cut 2 bases from V and 6 bases from J; bases unmatched to any gene: 7. From germline, CDR1 is SGHNT and CDR2 YYREEE (reference sequence).

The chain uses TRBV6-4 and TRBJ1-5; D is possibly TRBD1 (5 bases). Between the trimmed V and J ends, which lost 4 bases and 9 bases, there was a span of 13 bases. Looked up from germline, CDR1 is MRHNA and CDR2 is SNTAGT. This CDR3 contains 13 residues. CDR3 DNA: TGTGCCAGCAGTGGGACACCCGGGGGGCCCCAGCATTTT. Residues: CASSGTPGGPQHF.

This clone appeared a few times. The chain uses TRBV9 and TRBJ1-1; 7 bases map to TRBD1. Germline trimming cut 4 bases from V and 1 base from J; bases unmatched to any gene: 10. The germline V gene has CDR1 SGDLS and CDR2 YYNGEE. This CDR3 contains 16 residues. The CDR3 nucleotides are TGTGCCAGCAGCCCCCGGACAGGACCTAGGAACACTGAAGCTTTCTTT. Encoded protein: CASSPRTGPRNTEAFF.

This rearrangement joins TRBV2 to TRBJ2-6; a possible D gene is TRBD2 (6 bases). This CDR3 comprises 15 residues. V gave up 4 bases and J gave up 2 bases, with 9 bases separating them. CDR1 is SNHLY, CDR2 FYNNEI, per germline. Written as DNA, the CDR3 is TGTGCCAGCAGTGGGTGGAGGGCTGGGGCCAACGTCCTGACTTTC. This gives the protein CASSGWRAGANVLTF.